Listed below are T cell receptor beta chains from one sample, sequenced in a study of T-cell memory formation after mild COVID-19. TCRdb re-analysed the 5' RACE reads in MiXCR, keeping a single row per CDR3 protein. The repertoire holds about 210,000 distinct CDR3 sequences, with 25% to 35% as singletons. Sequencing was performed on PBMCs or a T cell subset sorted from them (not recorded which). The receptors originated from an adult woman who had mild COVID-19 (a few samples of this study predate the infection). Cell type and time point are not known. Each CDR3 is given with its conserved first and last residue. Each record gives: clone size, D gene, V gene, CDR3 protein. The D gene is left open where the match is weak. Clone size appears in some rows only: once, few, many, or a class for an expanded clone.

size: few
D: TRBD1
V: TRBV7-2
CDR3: CASSPGQGPYEQFF

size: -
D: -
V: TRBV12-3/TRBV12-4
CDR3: CASTLWGGGGYTF

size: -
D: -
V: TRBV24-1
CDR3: CATAGSGGSGELFF

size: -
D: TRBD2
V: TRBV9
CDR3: CASSVWGGDTQYF

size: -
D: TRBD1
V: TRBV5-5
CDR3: CASSLTGVRGRQETQYF

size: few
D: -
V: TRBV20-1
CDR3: CSAREGGQPQHF

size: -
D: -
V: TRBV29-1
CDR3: CSVEDLKRDRLGETQYF

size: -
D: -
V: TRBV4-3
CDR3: CASSQGGGEAETQYF

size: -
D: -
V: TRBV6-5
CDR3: CASSYGQYTEAFF

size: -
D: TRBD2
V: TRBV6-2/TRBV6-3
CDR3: CASSYAGVVRETQYF

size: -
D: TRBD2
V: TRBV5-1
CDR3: CASSSGLAGDNGRETQYF

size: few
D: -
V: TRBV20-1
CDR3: CSARDDEQYF

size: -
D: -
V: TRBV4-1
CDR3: CASSPGDGQNEQFF

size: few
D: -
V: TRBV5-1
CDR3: CASSLGPAGEKLFF

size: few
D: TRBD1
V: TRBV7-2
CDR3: CASSPGTGVSSYNEQFF

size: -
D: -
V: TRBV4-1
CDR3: CASSQLPGFGAGNQPQHF

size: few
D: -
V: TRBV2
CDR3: CASSADSNQPQHF

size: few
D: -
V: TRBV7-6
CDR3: CASSLRRAEGTDTQYF

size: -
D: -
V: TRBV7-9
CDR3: CASSLGDRENQPQHF

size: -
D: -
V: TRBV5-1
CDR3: CASSLTTGQSYEQYF

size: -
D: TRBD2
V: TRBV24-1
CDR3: CATSDLRLAGPNEQFF

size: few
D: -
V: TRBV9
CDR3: CASSVVPSPTDTQYF

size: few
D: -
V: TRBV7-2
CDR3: CASSSISSGANVLTF

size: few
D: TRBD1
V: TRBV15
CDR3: CATSSQISTGSQYF

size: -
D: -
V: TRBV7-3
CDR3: CASSLMGRANTEAFF

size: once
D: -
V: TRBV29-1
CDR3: CSVVGHPSSTDTQYF

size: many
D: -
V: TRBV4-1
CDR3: CASSHTTLLTDTQYF

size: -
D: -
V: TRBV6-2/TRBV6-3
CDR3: CASSLMNTEAFF

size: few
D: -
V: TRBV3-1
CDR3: CASSQYDSNTEAFF

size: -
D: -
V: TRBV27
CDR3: CASSPPGATEAFF

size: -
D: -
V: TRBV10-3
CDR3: CAISATQGSRGELFF

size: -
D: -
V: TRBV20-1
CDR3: CSARDYRNTEAFF

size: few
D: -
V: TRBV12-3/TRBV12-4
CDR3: CASSLERYEQFF

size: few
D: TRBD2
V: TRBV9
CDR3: CASSARLAGGPSDTQYF

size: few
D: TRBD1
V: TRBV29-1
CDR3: CSGGTGRGETQYF

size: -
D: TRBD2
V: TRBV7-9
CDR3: CASSSQAGRSDTQYF

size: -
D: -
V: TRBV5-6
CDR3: CASSTGRINQPQHF

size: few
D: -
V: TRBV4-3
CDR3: CASSPKGRTYSYNEQFF

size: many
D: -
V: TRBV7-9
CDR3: CASSLEQYNSPLHF

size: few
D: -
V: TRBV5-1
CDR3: CASSSYYPSTDTQYF

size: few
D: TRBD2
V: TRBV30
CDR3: CAWSGGGKETQYF

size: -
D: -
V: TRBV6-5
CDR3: CASSYSIGPTINIQYF

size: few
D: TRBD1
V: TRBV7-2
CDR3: CASSLRGHNEQFF

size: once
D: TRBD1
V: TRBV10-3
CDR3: CAISESTGDYGYTF

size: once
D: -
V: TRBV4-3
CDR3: CASSQDLGGAETQYF

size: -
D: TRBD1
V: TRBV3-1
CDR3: CASSHGWDRGLLRGTEAFF

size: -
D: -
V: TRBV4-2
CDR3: CASSQSRGSDYYEQYF

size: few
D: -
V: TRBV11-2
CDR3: CASSLERQETQYF

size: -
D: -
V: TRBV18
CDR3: CASSPGTGAEQYF

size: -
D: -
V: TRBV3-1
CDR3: CASSQNSQGRYGYTF

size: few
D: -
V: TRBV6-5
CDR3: CASSLAEGSYTF

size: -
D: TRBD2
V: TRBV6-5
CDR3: CASSQLLAGDRWGIQYF